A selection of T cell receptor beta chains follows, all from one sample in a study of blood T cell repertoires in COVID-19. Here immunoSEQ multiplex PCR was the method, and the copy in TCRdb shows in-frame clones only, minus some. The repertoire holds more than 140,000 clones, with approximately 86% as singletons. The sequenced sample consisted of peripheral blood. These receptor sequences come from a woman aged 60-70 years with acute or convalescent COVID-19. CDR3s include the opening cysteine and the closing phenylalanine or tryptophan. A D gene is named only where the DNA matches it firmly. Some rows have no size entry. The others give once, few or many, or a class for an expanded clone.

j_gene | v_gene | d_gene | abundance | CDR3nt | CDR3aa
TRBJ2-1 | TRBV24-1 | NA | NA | TGTGCCACCTCCAGAGGGGGGGGTTACAATGAGCAGTTCTTC | CATSRGGGYNEQFF
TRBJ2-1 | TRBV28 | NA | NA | TGTGCCAGCAGTTTATCCTCAGGATTAAAGAGGCAGTTCTTC | CASSLSSGLKRQFF
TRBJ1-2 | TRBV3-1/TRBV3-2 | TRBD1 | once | TGTGCCAGCAGCCAAGAACCCCAGGGGGCGTCTGGCTACACCTTC | CASSQEPQGASGYTF
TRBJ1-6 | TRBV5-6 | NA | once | TGTGCCAGCAGCTTTATCGACAGGCAAAATTCACCCCTCCACTTT | CASSFIDRQNSPLHF
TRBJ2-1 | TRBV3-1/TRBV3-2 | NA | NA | TGTGCCAGCAGCCCAATGACTAATCCCTACAATGAGCAGTTCTTC | CASSPMTNPYNEQFF
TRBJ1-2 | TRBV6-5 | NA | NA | TGTGCCACCGAGAACTATGGCTACACCTTC | CATENYGYTF
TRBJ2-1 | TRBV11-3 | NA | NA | TGTGCCAGCAGCTTAGGCGCGACACCGGACAATGAGCAGTTCTTC | CASSLGATPDNEQFF
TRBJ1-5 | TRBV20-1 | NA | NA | TGCAGTGCTAGTGACGGGAAGAATAGCAATCAGCCCCAGCATTTT | CSASDGKNSNQPQHF
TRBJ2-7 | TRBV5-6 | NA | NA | TGTGCCAGCAGCTTGGCTGGGACGAACAGGGTCGAGCAGTACTTC | CASSLAGTNRVEQYF
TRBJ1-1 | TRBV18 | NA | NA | TGTGCCAGCTCACCGGACTCCAATGTGGCTTTCTTT | CASSPDSNVAFF
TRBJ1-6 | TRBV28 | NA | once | TGTGCCAGCAGAGAAACTAACAGGGTCAAGGCCCTCCACTTT | CASRETNRVKALHF
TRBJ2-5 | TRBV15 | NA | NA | TGTGCCACCAGCAGACGAATTTATCGGAAGGGGGGGCGGGAGGAGACCCAGTACTTC | CATSRRIYRKGGREETQYF
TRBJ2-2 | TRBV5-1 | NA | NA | TGCGCCAGCCGCCCCGGGTCCGACACCGGGGAGCTGTTTTTT | CASRPGSDTGELFF
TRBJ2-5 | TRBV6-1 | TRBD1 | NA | TGTGCCAGCAGCTCAGGACAGGGAGGAACCCAGTACTTC | CASSSGQGGTQYF
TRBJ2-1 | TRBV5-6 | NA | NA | TGTGCCAGCAGCTTGCGGGGGGCCTCCTACAATGAGCAGTTCTTC | CASSLRGASYNEQFF
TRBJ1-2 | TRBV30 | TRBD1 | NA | TGTGCCTGGCTACAGGGGGCGAATGGCTACACCTTC | CAWLQGANGYTF
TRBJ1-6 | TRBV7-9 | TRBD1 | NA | TGTGCCAGCAGCCCCGGTGGGACAGGAAATTCACCCCTCCACTTT | CASSPGGTGNSPLHF
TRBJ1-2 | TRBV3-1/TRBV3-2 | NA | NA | TGTGCCAGCAGCCCCCGGACTGGGTATGGCTACACCTTC | CASSPRTGYGYTF
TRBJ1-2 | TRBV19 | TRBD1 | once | TGTGCCAGTCGGAGTCATCAGGGACAGCAGTTGAGGAACTATGGCTACACCTTC | CASRSHQGQQLRNYGYTF
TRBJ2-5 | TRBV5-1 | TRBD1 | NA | TGCGCCAGCAGCTTAGAGGACAGGGTACAAGAGACCCAGTACTTC | CASSLEDRVQETQYF
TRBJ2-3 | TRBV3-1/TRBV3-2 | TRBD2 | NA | TGTGCCAGCAGCCAAGCACTAGCGGGGGGCGCGCAAGATACGCAGTATTTT | CASSQALAGGAQDTQYF
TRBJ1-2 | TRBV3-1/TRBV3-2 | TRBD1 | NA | TGTGCCAGCAGCCCCGCCGACACAGGGGTTGGCGGCTACACCTTC | CASSPADTGVGGYTF
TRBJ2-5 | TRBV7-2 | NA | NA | TGTGCCAGCAGCTTAATCGGGGTCGGGGAGACCCAGTACTTC | CASSLIGVGETQYF
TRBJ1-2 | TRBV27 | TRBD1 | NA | TGTGCCAGCAGTTCGAACTCCAGGGGGCGCGGCTATGGCTACACCTTC | CASSSNSRGRGYGYTF
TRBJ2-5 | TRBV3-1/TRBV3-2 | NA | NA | TGTGCCAGCAGCGCAACAGGGACCCAAGAGACCCAGTACTTC | CASSATGTQETQYF
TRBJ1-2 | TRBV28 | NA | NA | TGTGCCAGTACGCAGAGGGATTTCCACGGCTACACCTTC | CASTQRDFHGYTF
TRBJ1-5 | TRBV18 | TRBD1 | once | TGTGCCAGCTCGGGCCGGACAGGGGAGGATCAGCCCCAGCATTTT | CASSGRTGEDQPQHF
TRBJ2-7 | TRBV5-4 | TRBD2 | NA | TGTGCCAGCAGCACCACAGGGACTAGCTCCTACGAGCAGTACTTC | CASSTTGTSSYEQYF
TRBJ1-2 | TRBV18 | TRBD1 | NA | TGTGCCAGCTCACGGACAGGGGATGTTGGCTACACCTTC | CASSRTGDVGYTF
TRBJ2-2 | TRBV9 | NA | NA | TGTGCCAGCAGCGTAGCGGTGAACACCGGGGAGCTGTTTTTT | CASSVAVNTGELFF
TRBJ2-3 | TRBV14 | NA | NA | TGTGCCAGCAGCCCCCCTCCGAGGGCAGATACGCAGTATTTT | CASSPPPRADTQYF
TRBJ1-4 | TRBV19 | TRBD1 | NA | TGTGCCAGTAGTATGGGACAGTCAACTAATGAAAAACTGTTTTTT | CASSMGQSTNEKLFF
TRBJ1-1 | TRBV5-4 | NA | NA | TGTGCCAGCAGACCCGGGGGTACTCGGATCACTGAAGCTTTCTTT | CASRPGGTRITEAFF
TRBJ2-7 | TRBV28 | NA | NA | TGTGCCAGCAGTCAGGGGAAGTTCCACGAGCAGTACTTC | CASSQGKFHEQYF
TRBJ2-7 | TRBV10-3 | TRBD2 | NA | TGTGCCATCAGCCCGAGCGGGGGGATGTACGAGCAGTACTTC | CAISPSGGMYEQYF
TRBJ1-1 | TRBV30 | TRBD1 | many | TGTGCCTGGAGTGTAATAGGGACAGAGAACGGTTTCTTT | CAWSVIGTENGFF
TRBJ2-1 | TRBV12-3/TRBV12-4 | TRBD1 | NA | TGTGCCAGCAGTTCCGGACAGGGAGTAAGGGGGTTCTTC | CASSSGQGVRGFF
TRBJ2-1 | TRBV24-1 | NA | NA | TGTGCCACCAGTGATAGGGGGACGGCTTTCTACAATGAGCAGTTCTTC | CATSDRGTAFYNEQFF
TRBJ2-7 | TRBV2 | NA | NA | TGTGCCAGCAGAGCTGTCTCCGAGCAGTACTTC | CASRAVSEQYF
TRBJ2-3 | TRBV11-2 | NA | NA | TGTGCCAGCAGCCGGAGAGTAGGGGCAGATACGCAGTATTTT | CASSRRVGADTQYF
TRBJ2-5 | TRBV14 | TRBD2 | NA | TGTGCCAGCAGCCTAGCGGGGGCTGAGACCCAGTACTTC | CASSLAGAETQYF
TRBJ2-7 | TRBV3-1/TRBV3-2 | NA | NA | TGTGCCAGCACAATTGGGGGCGGGGGCTCCTACGAGCAGTACTTC | CASTIGGGGSYEQYF
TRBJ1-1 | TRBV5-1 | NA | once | TGCGCCAGCAGCTTGGACGGGGGTGCGGGCACTGAAGCTTTCTTT | CASSLDGGAGTEAFF
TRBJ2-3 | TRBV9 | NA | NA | TGTGCCAGCAGCCCAATGCACGGGGTTAAAGATACGCAGTATTTT | CASSPMHGVKDTQYF
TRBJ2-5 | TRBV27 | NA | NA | TGTGCCAGCAGTTTACCGAAACACAGGGCGAGGGAGACCCAGTACTTC | CASSLPKHRARETQYF
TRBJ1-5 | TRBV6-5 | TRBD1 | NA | TGTGCGGAGGGGGCCGAACTTAATCAGCCCCAGCATTTT | CAEGAELNQPQHF
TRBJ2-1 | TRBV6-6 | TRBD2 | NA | TGTGCCACCTCCATGGGACTAGCGGGGGTATACAATGAGCAGTTCTTC | CATSMGLAGVYNEQFF
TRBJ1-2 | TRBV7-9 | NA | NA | TGTGCCAGCAGCCTACAGGGCGGTCGTGATCATGGCTACACCTTC | CASSLQGGRDHGYTF
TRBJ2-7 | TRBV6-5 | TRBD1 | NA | TGTGCCAGCAGGACAGGGGGGATCTACGAGCAGTACTTC | CASRTGGIYEQYF
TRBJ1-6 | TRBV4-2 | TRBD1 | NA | TGTGCCAGCAGCCAAGTAGTGGACAGGGGGAACTCACCCCTCCACTTT | CASSQVVDRGNSPLHF
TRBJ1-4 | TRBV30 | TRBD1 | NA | TGTGCCGCCCACGGGGGACAGGGGAATGAAAAACTGTTTTTT | CAAHGGQGNEKLFF
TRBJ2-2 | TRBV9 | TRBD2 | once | TGTGCCAGCAGCGTTAGAAGACTAGCGGGGGACGCCGGGGAGCTGTTTTTT | CASSVRRLAGDAGELFF
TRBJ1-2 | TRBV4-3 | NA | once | TGCGCCAGCAGCCAGGACAGCACCTATGGCTACACCTTC | CASSQDSTYGYTF
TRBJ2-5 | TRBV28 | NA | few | TGTGCCAGCAGTTTCGAGCGGGCGATCCAAGAGACCCAGTACTTC | CASSFERAIQETQYF
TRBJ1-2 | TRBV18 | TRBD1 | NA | TGTGCCAGCTCAGCTACTCAGGGGGCGCGCTATGGCTACACCTTC | CASSATQGARYGYTF